The T cell receptor (beta chain) under discussion was sequenced for a study of shared clonotypes between healthy human individuals. Regarding the study as a whole: Non-shared clonotypes had lower generation probabilities than clonotypes shared by all four sorted-subset donors.

Generated by immunoSEQ multiplex PCR, the TCRdb table keeps only in-frame clones and is missing some. The table includes 2 million to 3 million clones, more than 85% detected once. Trimming left V 1 base short and J 3 bases short, with 4 bases between. Germline V gene sequence: CDR1 MNHNS, CDR2 SASEGT. CDR3 length: 13 amino acids. Every contributor of samples was a Caucasian grown-up residing in Nashville, Tennessee. Only one count was recorded for this clone. Its antigen is still unknown. Other DNA sequences in the same sample also yield this CDR3. The sample was naive CD4+ T cells from PBMCs. Specified subset: CD45RA+ positively selected. The J gene is TRBJ1-5, the V gene TRBV6-1, with no clear D. This clonotype originated in a man between 18 and 35 years old in good health. Some clones in this sample may be carry-over from other donors' samples. CDR3 in DNA: TGTGCCAGCAGTGAAGGCTTCAATCAGCCCCAGCATTTT. Amino acid sequence: CASSEGFNQPQHF.